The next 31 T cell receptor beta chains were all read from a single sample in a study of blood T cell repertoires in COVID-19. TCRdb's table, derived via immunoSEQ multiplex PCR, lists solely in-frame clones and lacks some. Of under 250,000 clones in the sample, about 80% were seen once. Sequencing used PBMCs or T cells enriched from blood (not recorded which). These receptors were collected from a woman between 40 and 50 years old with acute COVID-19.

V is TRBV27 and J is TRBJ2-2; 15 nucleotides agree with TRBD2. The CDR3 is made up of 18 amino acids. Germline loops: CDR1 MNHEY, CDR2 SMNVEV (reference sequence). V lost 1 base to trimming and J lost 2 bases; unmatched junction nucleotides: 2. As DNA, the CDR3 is TGTGCCAGCAGTTTATGGGGACTAGCGGGGGGAAACACCGGGGAGCTGTTTTTT. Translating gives CASSLWGLAGGNTGELFF.

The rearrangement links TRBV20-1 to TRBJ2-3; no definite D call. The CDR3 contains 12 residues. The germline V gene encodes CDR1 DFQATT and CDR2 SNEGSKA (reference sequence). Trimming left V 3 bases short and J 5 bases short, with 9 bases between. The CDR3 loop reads CSASLTGDTQYF. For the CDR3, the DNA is TGCAGTGCTAGTCTCACCGGAGATACGCAGTATTTT.

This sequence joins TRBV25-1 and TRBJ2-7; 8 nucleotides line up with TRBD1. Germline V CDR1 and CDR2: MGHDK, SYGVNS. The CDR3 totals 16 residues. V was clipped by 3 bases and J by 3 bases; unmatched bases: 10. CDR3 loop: CASSDGQGSPFYEQYF. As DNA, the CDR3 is TGTGCCAGCAGTGACGGACAGGGCAGTCCTTTCTACGAGCAGTACTTC.

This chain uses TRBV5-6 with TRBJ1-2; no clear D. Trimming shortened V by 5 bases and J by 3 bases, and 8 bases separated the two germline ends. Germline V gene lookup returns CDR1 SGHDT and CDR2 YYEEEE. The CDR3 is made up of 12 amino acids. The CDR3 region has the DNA TGTGCCAGCAGGCAGACTCACTATGGCTACACCTTC. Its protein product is CASRQTHYGYTF. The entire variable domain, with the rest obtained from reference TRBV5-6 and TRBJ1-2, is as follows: DAGVTQSPTHLIKTRGQQVTLRCSPKSGHDTVSWYQQALGQGPQFIFQYYEEEERQRGNFPDRFSGHQFPNYSSELNVNALLLGDSALYLCASRQTHYGYTFGSGTRLTVV.

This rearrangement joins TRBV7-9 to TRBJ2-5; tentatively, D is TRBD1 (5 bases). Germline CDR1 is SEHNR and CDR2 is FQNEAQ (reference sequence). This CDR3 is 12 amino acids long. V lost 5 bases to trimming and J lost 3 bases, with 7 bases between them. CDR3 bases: TGTGCCAGCAGCCAGACAGAAGAGACCCAGTACTTC. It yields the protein CASSQTEETQYF.

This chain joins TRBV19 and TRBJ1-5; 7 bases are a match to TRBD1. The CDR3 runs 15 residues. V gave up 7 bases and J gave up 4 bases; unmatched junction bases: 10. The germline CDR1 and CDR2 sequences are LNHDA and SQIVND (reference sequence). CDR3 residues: CASISGQVGNQPQHF. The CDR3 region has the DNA TGTGCCAGTATATCCGGACAGGTCGGAAATCAGCCCCAGCATTTT.

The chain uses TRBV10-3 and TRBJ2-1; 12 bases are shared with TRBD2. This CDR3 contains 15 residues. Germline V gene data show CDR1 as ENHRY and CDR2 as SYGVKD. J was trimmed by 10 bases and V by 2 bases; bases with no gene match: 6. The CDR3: CAISENLAGGGEQFF. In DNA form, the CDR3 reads TGTGCCATCAGTGAGAATCTAGCGGGAGGGGGGGAGCAGTTCTTC.

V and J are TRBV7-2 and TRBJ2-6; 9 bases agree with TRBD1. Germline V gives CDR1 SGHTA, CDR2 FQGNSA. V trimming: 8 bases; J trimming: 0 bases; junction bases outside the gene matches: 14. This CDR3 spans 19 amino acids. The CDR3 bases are TGTGCCAGCGGAAGGAACCTCGGACAGGGGATCTCTGGGGCCAACGTCCTGACTTTC. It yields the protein CASGRNLGQGISGANVLTF.

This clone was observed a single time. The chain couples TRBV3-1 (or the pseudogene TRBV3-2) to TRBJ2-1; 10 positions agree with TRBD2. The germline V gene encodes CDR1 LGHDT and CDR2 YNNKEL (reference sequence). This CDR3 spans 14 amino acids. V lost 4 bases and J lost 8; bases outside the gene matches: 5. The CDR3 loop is CASSRGLAEDEQFF. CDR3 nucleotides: TGTGCCAGCAGCCGAGGACTAGCGGAGGATGAGCAGTTCTTC.

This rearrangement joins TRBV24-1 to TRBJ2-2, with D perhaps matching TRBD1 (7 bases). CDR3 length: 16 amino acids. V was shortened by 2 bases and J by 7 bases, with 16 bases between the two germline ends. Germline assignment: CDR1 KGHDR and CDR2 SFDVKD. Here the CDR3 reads CATSDYGRGEDGELFF. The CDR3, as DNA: TGTGCCACCAGTGATTACGGCAGGGGGGAGGACGGGGAGCTGTTTTTT.

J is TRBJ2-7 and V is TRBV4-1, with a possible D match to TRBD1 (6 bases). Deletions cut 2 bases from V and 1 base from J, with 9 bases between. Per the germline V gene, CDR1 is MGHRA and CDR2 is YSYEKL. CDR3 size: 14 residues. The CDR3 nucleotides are TGCGCCAGCAGCCAACGACAGGAATCCTACGAGCAGTACTTC. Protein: CASSQRQESYEQYF.

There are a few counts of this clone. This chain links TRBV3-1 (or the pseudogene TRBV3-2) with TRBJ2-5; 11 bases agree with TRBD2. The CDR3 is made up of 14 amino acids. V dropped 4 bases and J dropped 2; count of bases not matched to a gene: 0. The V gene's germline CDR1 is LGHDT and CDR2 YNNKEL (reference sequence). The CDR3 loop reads CASSLAGGQETQYF. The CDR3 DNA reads TGTGCCAGCAGCCTAGCGGGGGGGCAAGAGACCCAGTACTTC.

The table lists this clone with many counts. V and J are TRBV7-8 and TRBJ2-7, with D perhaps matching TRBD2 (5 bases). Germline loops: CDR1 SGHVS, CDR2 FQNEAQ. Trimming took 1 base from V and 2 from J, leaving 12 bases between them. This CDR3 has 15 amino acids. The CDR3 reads CASSLGVARTYEQYF. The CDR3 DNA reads TGTGCCAGCAGCTTAGGAGTAGCGCGAACCTACGAGCAGTACTTC. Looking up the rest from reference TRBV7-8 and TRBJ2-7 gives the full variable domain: GAGVSQSPRYKVAKRGQDVALRCDPISGHVSLFWYQQALGQGPEFLTYFQNEAQLDKSGLPSDRFFAERPEGSVSTLKIQRTQQEDSAVYLCASSLGVARTYEQYFGPGTRLTVT.

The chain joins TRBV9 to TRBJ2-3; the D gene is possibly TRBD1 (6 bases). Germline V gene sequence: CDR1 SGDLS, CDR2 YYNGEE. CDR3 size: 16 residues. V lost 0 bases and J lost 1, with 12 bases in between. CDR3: CASSVEQGYGTDTQYF. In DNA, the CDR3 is TGTGCCAGCAGCGTAGAACAGGGTTATGGCACAGATACGCAGTATTTT.

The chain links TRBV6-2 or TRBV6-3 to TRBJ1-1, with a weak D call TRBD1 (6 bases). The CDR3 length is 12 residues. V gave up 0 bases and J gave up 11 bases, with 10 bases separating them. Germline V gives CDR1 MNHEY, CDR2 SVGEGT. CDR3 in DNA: TGTGCCAGCAGTTACTCGTACAGGGCGGCTTTCTTT. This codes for CASSYSYRAAFF.

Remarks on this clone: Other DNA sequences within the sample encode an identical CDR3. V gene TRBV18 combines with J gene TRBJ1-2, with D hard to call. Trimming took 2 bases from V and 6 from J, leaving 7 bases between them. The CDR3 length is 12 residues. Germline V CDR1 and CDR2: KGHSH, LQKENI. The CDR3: CASSPSGDGYTF. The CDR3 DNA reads TGTGCCAGCTCACCATCCGGGGATGGCTACACCTTC.

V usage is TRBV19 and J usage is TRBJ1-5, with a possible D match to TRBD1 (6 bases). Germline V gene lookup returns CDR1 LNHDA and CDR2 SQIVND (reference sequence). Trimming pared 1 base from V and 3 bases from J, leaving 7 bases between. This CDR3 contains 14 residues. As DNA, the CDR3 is TGTGCCAGTAGTATAGGACAGGTCAATCAGCCCCAGCATTTT. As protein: CASSIGQVNQPQHF. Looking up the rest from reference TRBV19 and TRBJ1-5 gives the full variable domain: DGGITQSPKYLFRKEGQNVTLSCEQNLNHDAMYWYRQDPGQGLRLIYYSQIVNDFQKGDIAEGYSVSREKKESFPLTVTSAQKNPTAFYLCASSIGQVNQPQHFGDGTRLSIL.

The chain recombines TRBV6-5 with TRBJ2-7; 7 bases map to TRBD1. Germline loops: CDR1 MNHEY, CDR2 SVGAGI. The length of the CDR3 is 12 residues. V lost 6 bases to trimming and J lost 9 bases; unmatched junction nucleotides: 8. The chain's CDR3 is CASSPDREGQYF. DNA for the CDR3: TGTGCCAGCAGCCCCGACAGGGAAGGGCAGTACTTC.

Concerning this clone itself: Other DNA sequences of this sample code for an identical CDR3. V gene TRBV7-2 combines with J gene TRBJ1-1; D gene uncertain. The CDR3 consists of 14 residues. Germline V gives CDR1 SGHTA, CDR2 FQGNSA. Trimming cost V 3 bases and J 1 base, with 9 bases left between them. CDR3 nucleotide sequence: TGTGCCAGCAGCTTCGGGCGGGGGAACACTGAAGCTTTCTTT. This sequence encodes CASSFGRGNTEAFF. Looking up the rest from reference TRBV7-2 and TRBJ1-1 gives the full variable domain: GAGVSQSPSNKVTEKGKDVELRCDPISGHTALYWYRQSLGQGLEFLIYFQGNSAPDKSGLPSDRFSAERTGGSVSTLTIQRTQQEDSAVYLCASSFGRGNTEAFFGQGTRLTVV.

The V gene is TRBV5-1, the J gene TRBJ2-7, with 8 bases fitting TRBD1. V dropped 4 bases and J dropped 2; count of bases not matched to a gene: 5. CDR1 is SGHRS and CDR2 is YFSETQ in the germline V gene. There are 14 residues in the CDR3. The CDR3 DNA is TGCGCCAGCAGCGCAATGACAGGGGCCTACGAGCAGTACTTC. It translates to CASSAMTGAYEQYF.

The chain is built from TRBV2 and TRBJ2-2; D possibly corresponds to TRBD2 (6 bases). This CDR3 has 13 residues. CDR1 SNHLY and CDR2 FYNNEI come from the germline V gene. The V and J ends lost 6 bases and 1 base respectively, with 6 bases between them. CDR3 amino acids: CASRGLNTGELFF. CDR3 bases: TGTGCCAGCAGGGGACTGAACACCGGGGAGCTGTTTTTT. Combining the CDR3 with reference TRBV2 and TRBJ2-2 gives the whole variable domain EPEVTQTPSHQVTQMGQEVILRCVPISNHLYFYWYRQILGQKVEFLVSFYNNEISEKSEIFDDQFSVERPDGSNFTLKIRSTKLEDSAMYFCASRGLNTGELFFGEGSRLTVL.

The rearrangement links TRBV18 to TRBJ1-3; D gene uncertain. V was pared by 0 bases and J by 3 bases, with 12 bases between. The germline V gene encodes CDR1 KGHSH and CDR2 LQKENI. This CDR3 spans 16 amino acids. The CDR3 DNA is TGTGCCAGCTCACCACCGGAGGGAATCTATGGAAACACCATATATTTT. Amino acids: CASSPPEGIYGNTIYF.

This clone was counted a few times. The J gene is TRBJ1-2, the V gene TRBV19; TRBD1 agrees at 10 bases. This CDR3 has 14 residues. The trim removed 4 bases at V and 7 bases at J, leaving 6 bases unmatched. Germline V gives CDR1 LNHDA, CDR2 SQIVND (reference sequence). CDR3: CASSTGQGIGGYTF. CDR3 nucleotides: TGTGCCAGTAGTACGGGACAGGGGATCGGTGGCTACACCTTC.

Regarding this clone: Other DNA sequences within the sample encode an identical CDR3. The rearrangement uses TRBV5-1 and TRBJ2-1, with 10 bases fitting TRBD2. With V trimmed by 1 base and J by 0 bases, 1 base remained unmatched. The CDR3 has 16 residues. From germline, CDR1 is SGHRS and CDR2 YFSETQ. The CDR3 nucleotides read TGCGCCAGCAGCTTGAGACTAGCGGGCTCCTACAATGAGCAGTTCTTC. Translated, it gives CASSLRLAGSYNEQFF.

The CDR3 reads CASSPRRREGYTF. CDR3 nucleotides: TGTGCCAGCAGCCCCCGGCGGAGAGAGGGCTACACCTTC. The rearrangement links TRBV3-1 (or the pseudogene TRBV3-2) to TRBJ1-2; no clear D. Germline loops: CDR1 LGHDT, CDR2 YNNKEL (reference sequence). The CDR3 sequence is 13 residues long. V shed 4 bases and J shed 8 bases, with 14 bases lying between them.

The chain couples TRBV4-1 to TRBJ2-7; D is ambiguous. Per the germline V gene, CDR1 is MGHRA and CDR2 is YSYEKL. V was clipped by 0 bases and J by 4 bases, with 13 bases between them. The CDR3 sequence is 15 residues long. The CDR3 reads CASSQETQFLYEQYF. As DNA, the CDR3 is TGCGCCAGCAGCCAAGAAACCCAGTTTCTTTACGAGCAGTACTTC.

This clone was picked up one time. In DNA, the CDR3 is TGTGCCAGCAGCTCCTTCGGACTGAGGGAGTTCTTC. Translated, it gives CASSSFGLREFF. The chain combines TRBV7-2 with TRBJ2-1, with a weak D call TRBD2 (5 bases). The germline V gene encodes CDR1 SGHTA and CDR2 FQGNSA. The V gene lost 4 bases and the J gene lost 14 bases, with 15 bases spanning the gap. The CDR3 runs 12 residues. The whole variable domain, filled in from reference TRBV7-2 and TRBJ2-1, reads GAGVSQSPSNKVTEKGKDVELRCDPISGHTALYWYRQSLGQGLEFLIYFQGNSAPDKSGLPSDRFSAERTGGSVSTLTIQRTQQEDSAVYLCASSSFGLREFFGPGTRLTVL.

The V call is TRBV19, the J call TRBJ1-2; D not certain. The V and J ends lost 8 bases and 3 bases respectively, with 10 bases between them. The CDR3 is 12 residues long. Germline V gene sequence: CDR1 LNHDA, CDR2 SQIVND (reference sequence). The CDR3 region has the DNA TGTGCCAGTTGGCGGACTGACTATGGCTACACCTTC. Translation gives CASWRTDYGYTF.

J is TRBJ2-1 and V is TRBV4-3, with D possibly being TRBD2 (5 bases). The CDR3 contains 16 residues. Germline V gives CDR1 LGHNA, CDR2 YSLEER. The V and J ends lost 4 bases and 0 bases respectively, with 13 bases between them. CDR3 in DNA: TGCGCCAGCAGCCCGGTTGGTGACTACTCCTACAATGAGCAGTTCTTC. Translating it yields CASSPVGDYSYNEQFF.

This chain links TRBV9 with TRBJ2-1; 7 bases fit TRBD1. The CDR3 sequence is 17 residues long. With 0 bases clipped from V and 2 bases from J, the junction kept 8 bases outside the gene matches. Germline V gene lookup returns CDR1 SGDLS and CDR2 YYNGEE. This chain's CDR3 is CASSVGLGQGAYNEQFF. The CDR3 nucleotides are TGTGCCAGCAGCGTAGGGTTGGGGCAGGGGGCCTACAATGAGCAGTTCTTC.

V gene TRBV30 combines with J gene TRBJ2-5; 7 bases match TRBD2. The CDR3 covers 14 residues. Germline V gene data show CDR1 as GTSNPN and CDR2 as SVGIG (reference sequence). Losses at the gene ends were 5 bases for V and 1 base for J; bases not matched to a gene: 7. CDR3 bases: TGTGCCTGGGCACCCCTAGCGGTCCAAGAGACCCAGTACTTC. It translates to CAWAPLAVQETQYF.